This record looks at one T cell receptor beta chain sequence and its context. The target antigen is unknown. Unmatched junction bases numbered 6, after V lost 0 bases and J lost 6 bases. In germline, CDR1 is KGHSY, CDR2 FQNENV. The CDR3 is 15 amino acids. These data belong to a study of OX40 agonist ivuxolimab in advanced cancers. Using immunoSEQ multiplex PCR, the repertoire was profiled, and TCRdb retains in-frame clones only, with some absent. This sample has about 76,000 clones, with roughly 87% found just once. Study outcomes and limitations: In the 0.1 to 3.0 mg/kg range, CD4+ and CD8+ blood T cells had expanded clonally by week 6.

The chain is built from TRBV16 and TRBJ2-7, with TRBD1 matching 9 bases. This receptor was obtained from an adult with an advanced solid tumor such as melanoma, head and neck, liver or kidney cancer. The sample here was CD4+ or CD8+ T cells sorted from blood, taken in a trial of the OX40 agonist ivuxolimab. The CDR3 sequence: CASSQSLGQGTEQYF. CDR3 DNA sequence: TGTGCCAGCAGCCAATCCTTGGGACAGGGAACCGAGCAGTACTTC.